This TCR beta chain came from a study of cytomegalovirus exposure and HLA in healthy donors. Study conclusions and caveats: V- and J-gene trimming of TCR beta was linked (in a later analysis) to a missense DCLRE1C variant.

Remarks on this clone: What it binds is unknown.

CDR1 is MGHDK and CDR2 is SYGVNS in the germline V gene. This CDR3 has 13 amino acids. The V end was cut by 8 bases, the J end by 6 bases, with 15 bases between. A multiplex PCR was run with 60 Vbeta primers and 13 Jbeta primers. Method: immunoSEQ multiplex PCR; TCRdb's copy keeps in-frame clones and lacks some. In total, the table holds 100,000 to 150,000 clones. The sequence was obtained from a woman aged 40 to 55 in good health and CMV-seropositive. The rearrangement joins TRBV25-1 to TRBJ2-3; D gene ambiguous. The specimen sequenced was PBMCs. In nucleotides, the CDR3 is TGTGCCAGCGGGCACATCTCCATCGATACGCAGTATTTT. Encoded protein: CASGHISIDTQYF.